This T cell receptor beta chain was observed in a study of early T cells in non-severe SARS-CoV-2 infection. TCRdb reprocessed the 5' RACE reads with MiXCR, giving one entry per CDR3 protein. This sample has tens of thousands of distinct CDR3 sequences; 6.5% to 9% occur once, and the top ten carry approximately 9.8%. The V and J ends lost 6 bases and 0 bases respectively, with 15 bases between them. The CDR3 covers 16 residues. CDR1 MNHEY and CDR2 SVGEGT come from the germline V gene. The genes are TRBV6-2 or TRBV6-3 and TRBJ1-5; possible D gene TRBD1, 5 bases. The sequence derives from an adult who was a healthcare worker with PCR-confirmed SARS-CoV-2 infection or an uninfected control (not recorded which). The sample was whole blood. The CDR3 DNA reads as TGTGCCAGCAGGCCTGATAAGCAGGGTAGCAATCAGCCCCAGCATTTT. Residues: CASRPDKQGSNQPQHF.